The 22 T cell receptor beta chains below all came from one sample that was sequenced in a study of blood T cells in healthy people across ages. For the second PCR, which ran for about 6 to 11 cycles, a sample-barcoded 5' primer and a J-beta primer mix were used. Each CDR3 protein gets one entry after TCRdb re-called the 5' RACE reads with MiXCR. The sample lists 780,000 or so distinct CDR3 sequences, 53% occurring once. The specimen sequenced was blood. The source is a man of 80 years or more in good health.

This clonotype was detected only a few times. This chain uses TRBV5-1 with TRBJ2-4, with D perhaps matching TRBD1 (6 bases). The V gene's germline CDR1 is SGHRS and CDR2 YFSETQ. With 4 bases removed from V and 0 bases from J, the gap between germline ends came to 14 bases. This CDR3 has 16 residues. In DNA, the CDR3 is TGCGCCAGCAGCCACGGACAGTCTCTAGCCAAAAACATTCAGTACTTC. Translation gives CASSHGQSLAKNIQYF.

The V and J genes are TRBV28 and TRBJ2-1, with 7 positions matching TRBD2. This CDR3 contains 16 residues. The germline V gene encodes CDR1 MDHEN and CDR2 SYDVKM. V lost 2 bases to trimming and J lost 5 bases; unmatched junction nucleotides: 9. CDR3 DNA sequence: TGTGCCAGCAGTTTAAGGGGTAGCGGGTTGAACAATGAGCAGTTCTTC. Translated, it gives CASSLRGSGLNNEQFF.

This clonotype was detected a few times. V and J are TRBV6-5 and TRBJ2-3; D is ambiguous. V shed 1 base and J shed 0 bases, with 11 bases lying between them. This CDR3 has 16 amino acids. CDR1 and CDR2 from the germline V gene are MNHEY and SVGAGI. DNA of the CDR3: TGTGCCAGCAGTTACTTTCCAGGAGCAAGCACAGATACGCAGTATTTT. It translates to CASSYFPGASTDTQYF.

This rearrangement joins TRBV7-2 to TRBJ2-3; D may match TRBD1 or TRBD2 (5 bases each). The CDR3 is 14 residues long. Germline CDR1 SGHTA, CDR2 FQGNSA. The V end lost 3 bases, the J end lost 14 bases, and 21 bases lay between the germline ends. This CDR3 reads CASSFPGPHRYAYF. In DNA form, the CDR3 reads TGTGCCAGCAGCTTCCCGGGACCACACAGATACGCGTATTTT.

This clonotype was counted a single time. The V call is TRBV2, the J call TRBJ1-1; D unresolved. This CDR3 has 15 residues. V lost 6 bases and J 2 bases, leaving 16 bases between the germline ends. Germline assignment: CDR1 SNHLY and CDR2 FYNNEI. CDR3 sequence (DNA): TGTGCCAGCAGGCGAAGACTCGAGGCAAACACTGAAGCTTTCTTT. This codes for CASRRRLEANTEAFF.

The chain links TRBV11-2 to TRBJ1-5; D possibly corresponds to TRBD1 (6 bases). Germline CDR1 reads SGHAT; CDR2 reads FQNNGV. This CDR3 spans 14 amino acids. The germline V and J ends were trimmed by 5 bases and 7 bases, with 15 bases remaining between them. In nucleotides, the CDR3 is TGTGCCAGCAGCCGCAGGGGAATCGGACAGCCCCAGCATTTT. It is translated as CASSRRGIGQPQHF.

The chain carries TRBV12-3 or TRBV12-4 and TRBJ2-1; D is perhaps TRBD2 (5 bases). The J call may be mistaken, given a closer DNA end match to TRBJ2-7. This CDR3 contains 16 residues. The CDR3 DNA sequence: TGTGCCAGCAGCCGCGGTGCTAGCAGTGGGTCCGACGAGCAGTACTTC. This sequence encodes CASSRGASSGSDEQYF.

This chain links TRBV19 with TRBJ2-7; 12 positions match TRBD1. CDR3 size: 14 residues. Germline CDR1 and CDR2: LNHDA and SQIVND (reference sequence). V gave up 4 bases and J gave up 9 bases; unmatched junction bases: 7. CDR3 sequence reads: CASSTGTGGTWQYF. CDR3 DNA: TGTGCCAGTAGTACCGGGACAGGGGGCACTTGGCAGTACTTC.

The chain couples TRBV7-2 to TRBJ2-1, with D possibly called TRBD1 or TRBD2 (6 bases each). V was shortened by 2 bases and J by 7 bases, with 24 bases between the two germline ends. CDR1 and CDR2 from the germline V gene are SGHTA and FQGNSA. This CDR3 contains 18 residues. CDR3 coding DNA: TGTGCCAGCAGCTTAAAGACGAGAACTAGCTTTAGGGGGAATGAGCAGTTCTTC. It encodes CASSLKTRTSFRGNEQFF.

The rearrangement links TRBV11-1 to TRBJ2-1, with 8 bases fitting TRBD2. The CDR3 sequence is 21 residues long. Germline-derived CDR1 and CDR2 are SGHAT and FQDESV (reference sequence). Trimming removed 0 bases from V and 0 bases from J; junction bases left unmatched: 16. CDR3 loop: CASSLAPLAALSPSSYNEQFF. CDR3 sequence (DNA): TGTGCCAGCAGCTTAGCCCCACTAGCGGCCCTTTCCCCAAGCTCCTACAATGAGCAGTTCTTC. Complete variable domain (other parts from reference TRBV11-1 and TRBJ2-1): EAEVAQSPRYKITEKSQAVAFWCDPISGHATLYWYRQILGQGPELLVQFQDESVVDDSQLPKDRFSAERLKGVDSTLKIQPAELGDSAMYLCASSLAPLAALSPSSYNEQFFGPGTRLTVL.

The table lists this clonotype with a few counts. The V call is TRBV6-5, the J call TRBJ2-4; 7 positions agree with TRBD1. V dropped 2 bases and J dropped 0; count of bases not matched to a gene: 4. The CDR3 extends over 16 amino acids. The germline V gene has CDR1 MNHEY and CDR2 SVGAGI. The CDR3 reads CASSYRQGVAKNIQYF. CDR3 sequence (DNA): TGTGCCAGCAGTTACAGGCAGGGGGTAGCCAAAAACATTCAGTACTTC.

The chain carries TRBV18 and TRBJ2-1, with D possibly being TRBD1 or TRBD2 (6 bases each). CDR3 length equals 15 residues. V dropped 0 bases and J dropped 4 bases, with 10 bases sitting between them. Germline V lookup: CDR1 KGHSH, CDR2 LQKENI. The CDR3: CASSPPRGRYNEQFF. CDR3 coding DNA: TGTGCCAGCTCACCACCGAGGGGGAGGTACAATGAGCAGTTCTTC.

The chain is built from TRBV9 and TRBJ2-3; D not certain. Germline assignment: CDR1 SGDLS and CDR2 YYNGEE. The CDR3 has 17 amino acids. Trimming stripped 2 bases from V and 3 bases from J, with 19 bases between. This CDR3 reads CASSVPNGLGRTDTQYF. CDR3 sequence (DNA): TGTGCCAGCAGCGTCCCGAACGGGCTCGGCAGAACAGATACGCAGTATTTT. The full variable domain, rest sourced from reference TRBV9 and TRBJ2-3, is DSGVTQTPKHLITATGQRVTLRCSPRSGDLSVYWYQQSLDQGLQFLIQYYNGEERAKGNILERFSAQQFPDLHSELNLSSLELGDSALYFCASSVPNGLGRTDTQYFGPGTRLTVL.

This clonotype turned up a few times. The chain recombines TRBV7-9 with TRBJ2-3; weak D call: TRBD2 (6 bases). CDR1 SEHNR and CDR2 FQNEAQ come from the germline V gene (reference sequence). Trimming stripped 5 bases from V and 0 bases from J, with 15 bases between. This CDR3 has 16 residues. This CDR3 reads CASSPTGLLSTDTQYF. The CDR3 DNA follows: TGTGCCAGCAGCCCGACGGGACTCCTGAGCACAGATACGCAGTATTTT.

V gene TRBV20-1 combines with J gene TRBJ2-7; possibly TRBD2 for D (5 bases). The length of the CDR3 is 14 residues. Between the trimmed V and J ends, which lost 0 bases and 2 bases, there was a span of 11 bases. In germline, CDR1 is DFQATT, CDR2 SNEGSKA (reference sequence). The CDR3 DNA reads TGCAGTGCTAGAGACCCGACGGGAACCTACGAGCAGTACTTC. This codes for CSARDPTGTYEQYF.

The J gene is TRBJ2-7, the V gene TRBV7-6; 9 bases agree with TRBD2. There are 16 residues in the CDR3. Germline V gives CDR1 SGHVS, CDR2 FNYEAQ. The V and J ends lost 1 base and 1 base, in that order; junction bases with no gene match: 5. CDR3 DNA: TGTGCCAGCAGCTTAGGGGCAGCGGGAGGATCCTACGAGCAGTACTTC. The encoded protein is CASSLGAAGGSYEQYF.

This sequence joins TRBV7-2 and TRBJ2-7, with a weak D call TRBD1 (6 bases). V dropped 5 bases and J dropped 0 bases, with 11 bases sitting between them. Germline CDR1 is SGHTA and CDR2 is FQGNSA. This CDR3 region has 14 residues. CDR3 sequence reads: CASSGGRSSYEQYF. CDR3 coding DNA: TGTGCCAGCAGCGGGGGCAGGAGCTCCTACGAGCAGTACTTC.

This clonotype was found once. The V and J genes are TRBV15 and TRBJ2-7; the D gene is possibly TRBD1 (6 bases). The germline V gene encodes CDR1 LNHNV and CDR2 YYDKDF (reference sequence). V lost 0 bases to trimming and J lost 5 bases, with 14 bases between them. This CDR3 spans 15 amino acids. The CDR3 loop reads CATSRDRQGINEQYF. DNA for the CDR3: TGTGCCACCAGCAGAGATCGGCAGGGGATAAACGAGCAGTACTTC.

The genes are TRBV5-1 and TRBJ2-7; 13 positions agree with TRBD2. The CDR3 sequence is 17 residues long. CDR1 is SGHRS and CDR2 is YFSETQ in the germline V gene. V lost 2 bases, J lost 0 bases, and 5 bases stayed unmatched. The CDR3 bases are TGCGCCAGCAGCTTCGGACTAGCGGGAGACCTCTCCTACGAGCAGTACTTC. This codes for CASSFGLAGDLSYEQYF.

This clonotype was seen more than once but under ten times. This sequence joins TRBV28 and TRBJ1-2; 10 bases line up with TRBD1. Looked up from germline, CDR1 is MDHEN and CDR2 is SYDVKM. With 5 bases clipped from V and 7 bases from J, the junction kept 7 bases outside the gene matches. This CDR3 contains 14 residues. CDR3 sequence (DNA): TGTGCCAGCAGTCCCCTCGGGACAGGGGTTGGCTACACCTTC. It translates to CASSPLGTGVGYTF.

The chain is built from TRBV14 and TRBJ1-1; the D gene is possibly TRBD1 (5 bases). Trimming cost V 4 bases and J 1 base, with 10 bases left between them. The CDR3 has 14 amino acids. Germline CDR1 and CDR2: SGHDN and FVKESK. For the CDR3, the DNA is TGTGCCAGCAGCCGGGACCTCCAGAACACTGAAGCTTTCTTT. Amino acids: CASSRDLQNTEAFF.

This sequence joins TRBV9 and TRBJ2-5; 7 nucleotides align to TRBD1. Trimming removed 4 bases from V and 1 base from J; junction bases left unmatched: 7. Germline CDR1 SGDLS, CDR2 YYNGEE. The CDR3 contains 15 residues. The CDR3 DNA reads as TGTGCCAGCAGCCCACGGACAGGCCTCCAAGAGACCCAGTACTTC. Its translation: CASSPRTGLQETQYF.